These 14 T cell receptor beta chains were sequenced from one sample in a study of blood T cells in healthy people across ages. The second PCR ran about 6 to 12 cycles with a sample-barcoded 5' primer and J-beta primers. One entry per CDR3 protein results from TCRdb running MiXCR on the 5' RACE reads. The sample has roughly 800,000 distinct CDR3 sequences, nearly 60% seen once. Sequenced sample: blood. These receptors were collected from a man younger than 45 in good health.

The gene calls are TRBV29-1 and TRBJ2-3; tentative D call: TRBD2 (5 bases). The CDR3 loop spans 15 amino acids. Germline V gene lookup returns CDR1 SQVTM and CDR2 ANQGSEA. V lost 5 bases and J lost 0, with 15 bases in between. This chain's CDR3 is CSVHRTRSSTDTQYF. CDR3 bases: TGCAGCGTTCACCGGACTCGATCTAGCACAGATACGCAGTATTTT.

This chain connects TRBV7-2 to TRBJ1-5; D not resolved. The CDR3 runs 14 residues. Looked up from germline, CDR1 is SGHTA and CDR2 is FQGNSA. V lost 5 bases and J 7 bases, leaving 15 bases between the germline ends. This CDR3 is CASSDTNGGQPQHF. As DNA, the CDR3 is TGTGCCAGCAGCGATACCAACGGCGGACAGCCCCAGCATTTT.

The chain carries TRBV12-3 or TRBV12-4 and TRBJ2-1, with 7 nucleotides matching TRBD1. The V segment lost 8 bases and the J segment 12 bases; nucleotides outside the gene matches: 10. This CDR3 is built from 12 residues. CDR3 DNA: TGTGCCAGCCGGCACAGGGGTGATGGGCAGTTCTTC. As protein: CASRHRGDGQFF.

The V and J genes are TRBV29-1 and TRBJ1-1; no reliable D call. CDR1 and CDR2 from the germline V gene are SQVTM and ANQGSEA. The CDR3 totals 12 residues. V gave up 5 bases and J gave up 1 base, with 8 bases separating them. The CDR3 sequence is CSVLVPNTEAFF. The CDR3 DNA is TGCAGCGTTCTAGTTCCGAACACTGAAGCTTTCTTT.

This clonotype was seen a handful of times. This chain uses TRBV7-8 with TRBJ2-6; D gene uncertain. The CDR3 loop spans 15 amino acids. V lost 5 bases, J lost 0 bases, and 8 bases lay in between. CDR1 is SGHVS, CDR2 FQNEAQ, per germline. Here the CDR3 reads CASSQLYSGANVLTF. The CDR3 region has the DNA TGTGCCAGCAGCCAGCTTTACTCTGGGGCCAACGTCCTGACTTTC.

The V call is TRBV3-1, the J call TRBJ1-6; D is undetermined. The CDR3 covers 11 residues. V lost 3 bases and J lost 12, with 6 bases in between. Looked up from germline, CDR1 is LGHDT and CDR2 is YNNKEL (reference sequence). The CDR3: CASSQSGPLHF. The CDR3 nucleotides are TGTGCCAGCAGCCAGAGCGGACCCCTCCACTTT.

This chain links TRBV20-1 with TRBJ2-3, with 9 positions matching TRBD2. Unmatched junction bases numbered 6, after V lost 0 bases and J lost 2 bases. This CDR3 spans 16 amino acids. Germline V lookup: CDR1 DFQATT, CDR2 SNEGSKA (reference sequence). CDR3 sequence (DNA): TGCAGTGCTAGAGATGTTGGCGGGGGGGACACAGATACGCAGTATTTT. This sequence encodes CSARDVGGGDTDTQYF.

The CDR3 reads CASTPGAGLSYERYF. The CDR3 nucleotides are TGTGCCAGCACCCCAGGGGCGGGGCTCTCCTACGAGCGGTACTTC. This rearrangement joins TRBV6-2 or TRBV6-3 to TRBJ2-4, with D perhaps TRBD1 or TRBD2 (6 bases each). The CDR3 runs to 15 residues. Germline-derived CDR1 and CDR2 are MNHEY and SVGEGT. Trimming removed 7 bases at V and 15 bases at J, with 28 bases between.

This clonotype appeared a few times. The CDR3 bases are TGTGCCAGCAGTTATGGGAGCGCTGGGGCCAACGTCCTGACTTTC. Protein: CASSYGSAGANVLTF. The genes are TRBV6-2 or TRBV6-3 and TRBJ2-6; perhaps TRBD2 as D (5 bases). The V end lost 3 bases, the J end lost 2 bases, and 8 bases lay between the germline ends. The CDR3 has 15 residues. The germline gives CDR1 MNHEY, CDR2 SVGEGT.

CDR3 protein: CAIQGGLAGVTDTQYF. CDR3 nucleotide sequence: TGTGCCATCCAGGGTGGCCTAGCGGGAGTCACAGATACGCAGTATTTT. The V and J genes are TRBV10-3 and TRBJ2-3; 10 bases are shared with TRBD2. V was clipped by 8 bases and J by 2 bases; unmatched bases: 10. Germline V gene data show CDR1 as ENHRY and CDR2 as SYGVKD. This CDR3 spans 16 amino acids.

This clonotype was detected once. J is TRBJ2-5 and V is TRBV6-6, with 11 bases identical to TRBD1. Matching the DNA end better, TRBJ2-7 makes the J call doubtful. This CDR3 is 15 amino acids long. The germline gives CDR1 MNHNY, CDR2 SVGAGI (reference sequence). The CDR3 is CASSVQGQGGNEQYF. The CDR3 DNA reads TGTGCCAGCAGTGTTCAGGGACAGGGGGGGAACGAGCAGTACTTC.

The genes are TRBV12-3 or TRBV12-4 and TRBJ2-1; 11 bases line up with TRBD1. The CDR3 runs to 16 residues. Losses at the gene ends were 5 bases for V and 2 bases for J; bases not matched to a gene: 5. The chain's CDR3 is CASSRGDRGTYNEQFF. The CDR3 coding sequence is TGTGCCAGCAGTCGCGGGGACAGGGGGACCTACAATGAGCAGTTCTTC.

The chain couples TRBV21-1 to TRBJ1-1. TRBV21-1 represents a pseudogene. The CDR3 covers 17 residues. The CDR3 reads CASSKRLGPPENTEAFF. The CDR3 nucleotides read TGTGCCAGCAGCAAGCGACTGGGGCCTCCTGAGAACACTGAAGCTTTCTTT.

This clonotype is a singleton in its sample. The chain couples TRBV29-1 to TRBJ2-1; 7 nucleotides align to TRBD1. Germline V lookup: CDR1 SQVTM, CDR2 ANQGSEA. This CDR3 spans 20 amino acids. The J segment lost 0 bases and the V segment lost 2 bases, leaving 19 bases of the junction unmatched. CDR3 protein: CSVEPPGRGRSPSSYNEQFF. In nucleotides, the CDR3 is TGCAGCGTTGAACCCCCGGGTAGGGGGCGGTCCCCTAGCTCCTACAATGAGCAGTTCTTC.